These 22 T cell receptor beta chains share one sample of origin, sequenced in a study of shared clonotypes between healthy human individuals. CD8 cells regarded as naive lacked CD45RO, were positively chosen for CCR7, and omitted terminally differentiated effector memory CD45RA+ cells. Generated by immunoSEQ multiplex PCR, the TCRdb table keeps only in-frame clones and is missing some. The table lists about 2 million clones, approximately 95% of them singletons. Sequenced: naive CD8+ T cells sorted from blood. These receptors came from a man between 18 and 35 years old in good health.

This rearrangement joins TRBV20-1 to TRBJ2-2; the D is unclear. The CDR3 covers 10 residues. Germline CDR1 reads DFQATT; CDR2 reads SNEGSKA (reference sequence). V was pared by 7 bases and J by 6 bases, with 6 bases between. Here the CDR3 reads CSVDAGELFF. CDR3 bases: TGCAGTGTAGACGCCGGGGAGCTGTTTTTT.

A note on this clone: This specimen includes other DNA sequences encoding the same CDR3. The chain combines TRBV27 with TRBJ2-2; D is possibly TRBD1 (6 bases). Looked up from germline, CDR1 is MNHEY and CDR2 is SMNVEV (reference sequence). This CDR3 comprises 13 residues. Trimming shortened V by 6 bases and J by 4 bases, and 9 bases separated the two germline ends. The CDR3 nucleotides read TGTGCCAGCAGACAGGGCGTCACCGGGGAGCTGTTTTTT. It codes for CASRQGVTGELFF.

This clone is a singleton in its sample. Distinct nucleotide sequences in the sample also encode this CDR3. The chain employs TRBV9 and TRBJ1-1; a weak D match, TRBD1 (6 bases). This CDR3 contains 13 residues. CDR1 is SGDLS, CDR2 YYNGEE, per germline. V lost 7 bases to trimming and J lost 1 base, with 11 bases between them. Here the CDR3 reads CASARGGNTEAFF. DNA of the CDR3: TGTGCCAGCGCAAGAGGGGGGAACACTGAAGCTTTCTTT.

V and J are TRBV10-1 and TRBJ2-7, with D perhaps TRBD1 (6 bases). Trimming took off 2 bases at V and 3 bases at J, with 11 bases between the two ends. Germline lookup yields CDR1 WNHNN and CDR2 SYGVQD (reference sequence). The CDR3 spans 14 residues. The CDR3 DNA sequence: TGCGCCAGCAGTGAGACCCGGGACAACTACGAGCAGTACTTC. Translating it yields CASSETRDNYEQYF.

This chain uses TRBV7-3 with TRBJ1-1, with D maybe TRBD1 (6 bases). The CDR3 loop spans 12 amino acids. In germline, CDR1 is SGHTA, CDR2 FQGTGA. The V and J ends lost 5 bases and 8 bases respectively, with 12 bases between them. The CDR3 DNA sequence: TGTGCCAGCAGCCCTTTAGGGGGAGAAGCTTTCTTT. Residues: CASSPLGGEAFF.

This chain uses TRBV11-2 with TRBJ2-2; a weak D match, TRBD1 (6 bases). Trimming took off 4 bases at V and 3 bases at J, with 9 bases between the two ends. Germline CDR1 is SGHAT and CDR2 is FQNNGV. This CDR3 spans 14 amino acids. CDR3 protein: CASSWDTYTGELFF. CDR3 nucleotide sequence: TGTGCCAGCAGCTGGGACACTTACACCGGGGAGCTGTTTTTT.

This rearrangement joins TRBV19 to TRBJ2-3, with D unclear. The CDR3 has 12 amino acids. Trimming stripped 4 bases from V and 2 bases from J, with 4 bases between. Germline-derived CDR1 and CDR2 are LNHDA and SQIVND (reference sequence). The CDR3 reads CASSTVTDTQYF. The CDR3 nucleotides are TGTGCCAGTAGTACAGTCACAGATACGCAGTATTTT.

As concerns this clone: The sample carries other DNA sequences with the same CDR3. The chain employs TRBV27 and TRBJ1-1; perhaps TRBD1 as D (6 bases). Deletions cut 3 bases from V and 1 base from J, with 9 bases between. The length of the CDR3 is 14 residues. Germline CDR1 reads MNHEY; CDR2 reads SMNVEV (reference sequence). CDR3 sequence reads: CASSFGGQNTEAFF. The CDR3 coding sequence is TGTGCCAGCAGTTTCGGGGGGCAGAACACTGAAGCTTTCTTT.

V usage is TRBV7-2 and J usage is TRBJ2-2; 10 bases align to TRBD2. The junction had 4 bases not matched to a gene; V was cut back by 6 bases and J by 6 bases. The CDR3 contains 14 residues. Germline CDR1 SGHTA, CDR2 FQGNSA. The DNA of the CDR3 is TGTGCCAGCAGAGTGACTAGCGGGCCCGGGGAGCTGTTTTTT. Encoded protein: CASRVTSGPGELFF. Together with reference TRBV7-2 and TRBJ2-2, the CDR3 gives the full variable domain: GAGVSQSPSNKVTEKGKDVELRCDPISGHTALYWYRQSLGQGLEFLIYFQGNSAPDKSGLPSDRFSAERTGGSVSTLTIQRTQQEDSAVYLCASRVTSGPGELFFGEGSRLTVL.

Here the CDR3 reads CASSWVLTGELFF. DNA of the CDR3: TGTGCCAGCAGCTGGGTTTTGACCGGGGAGCTGTTTTTT. This chain uses TRBV7-2 with TRBJ2-2; D call uncertain. V was shortened by 4 bases and J by 5 bases, with 8 bases between the two germline ends. Germline V CDR1 and CDR2: SGHTA, FQGNSA. The CDR3 is 13 residues long.

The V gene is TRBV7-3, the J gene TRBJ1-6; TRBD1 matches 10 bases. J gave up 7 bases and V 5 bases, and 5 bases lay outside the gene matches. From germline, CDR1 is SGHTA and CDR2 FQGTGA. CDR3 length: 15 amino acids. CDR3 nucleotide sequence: TGTGCCAGCAGCGATTGGACAGGGGGGAATTCACCCCTCCACTTT. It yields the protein CASSDWTGGNSPLHF.

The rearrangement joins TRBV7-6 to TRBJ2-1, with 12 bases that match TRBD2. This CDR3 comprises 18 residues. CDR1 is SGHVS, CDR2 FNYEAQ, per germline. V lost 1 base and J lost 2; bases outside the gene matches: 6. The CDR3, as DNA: TGTGCCAGCAGCTTAGATCTAGCGGGAGGGGGTCCCTACAATGAGCAGTTCTTC. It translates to CASSLDLAGGGPYNEQFF.

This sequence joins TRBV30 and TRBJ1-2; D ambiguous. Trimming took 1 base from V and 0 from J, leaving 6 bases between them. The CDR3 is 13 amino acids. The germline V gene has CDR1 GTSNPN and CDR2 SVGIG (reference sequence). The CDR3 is CAWSDGPNYGYTF. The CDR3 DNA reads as TGTGCCTGGAGTGACGGGCCTAACTATGGCTACACCTTC.

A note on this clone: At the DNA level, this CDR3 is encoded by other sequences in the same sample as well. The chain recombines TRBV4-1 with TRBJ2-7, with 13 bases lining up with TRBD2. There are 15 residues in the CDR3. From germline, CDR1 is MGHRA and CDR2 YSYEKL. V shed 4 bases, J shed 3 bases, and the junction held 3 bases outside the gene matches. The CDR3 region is CASSPRLAGGYEQYF. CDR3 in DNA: TGCGCCAGCAGCCCCCGACTAGCGGGAGGCTACGAGCAGTACTTC.

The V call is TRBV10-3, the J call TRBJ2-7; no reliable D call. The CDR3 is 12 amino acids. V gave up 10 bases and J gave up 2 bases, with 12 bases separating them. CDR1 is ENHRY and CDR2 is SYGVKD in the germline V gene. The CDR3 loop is CASRGSPYEQYF. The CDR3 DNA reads TGTGCCAGTCGTGGGTCCCCCTACGAGCAGTACTTC.

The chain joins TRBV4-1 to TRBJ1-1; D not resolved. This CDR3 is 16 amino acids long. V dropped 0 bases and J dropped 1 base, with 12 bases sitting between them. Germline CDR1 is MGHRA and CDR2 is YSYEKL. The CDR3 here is CASSQDEGWKNTEAFF. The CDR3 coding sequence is TGCGCCAGCAGCCAAGATGAGGGTTGGAAGAACACTGAAGCTTTCTTT.

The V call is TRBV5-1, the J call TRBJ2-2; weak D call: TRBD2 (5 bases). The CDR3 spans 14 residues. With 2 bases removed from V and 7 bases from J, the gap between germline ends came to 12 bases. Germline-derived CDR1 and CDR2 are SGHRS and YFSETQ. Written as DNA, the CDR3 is TGCGCCAGCAGCTTTCTTAGGGAGAACGGGGAGCTGTTTTTT. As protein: CASSFLRENGELFF. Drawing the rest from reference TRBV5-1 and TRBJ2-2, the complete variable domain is KAGVTQTPRYLIKTRGQQVTLSCSPISGHRSVSWYQQTPGQGLQFLFEYFSETQRNKGNFPGRFSGRQFSNSRSEMNVSTLELGDSALYLCASSFLRENGELFFGEGSRLTVL.

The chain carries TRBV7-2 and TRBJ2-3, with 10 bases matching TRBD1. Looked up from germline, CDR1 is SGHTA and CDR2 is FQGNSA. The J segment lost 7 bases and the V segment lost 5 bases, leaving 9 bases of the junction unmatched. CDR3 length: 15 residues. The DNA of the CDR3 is TGTGCCAGCAGCACCCGGGACAGGGGCCGGAATACGCAGTATTTT. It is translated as CASSTRDRGRNTQYF.

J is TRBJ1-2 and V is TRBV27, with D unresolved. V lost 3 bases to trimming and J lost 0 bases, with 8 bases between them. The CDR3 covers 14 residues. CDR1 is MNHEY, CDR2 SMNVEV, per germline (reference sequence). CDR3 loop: CASSLVQSNYGYTF. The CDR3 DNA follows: TGTGCCAGCAGTTTGGTCCAGTCTAACTATGGCTACACCTTC.

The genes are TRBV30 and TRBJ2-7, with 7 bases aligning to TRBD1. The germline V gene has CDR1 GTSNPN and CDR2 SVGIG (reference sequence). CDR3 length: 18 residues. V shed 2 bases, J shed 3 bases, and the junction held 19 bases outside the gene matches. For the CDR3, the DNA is TGTGCCTGGAGTCATTGGGACAGCGCGGTACCTCGGGGCTACGAGCAGTACTTC. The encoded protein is CAWSHWDSAVPRGYEQYF.

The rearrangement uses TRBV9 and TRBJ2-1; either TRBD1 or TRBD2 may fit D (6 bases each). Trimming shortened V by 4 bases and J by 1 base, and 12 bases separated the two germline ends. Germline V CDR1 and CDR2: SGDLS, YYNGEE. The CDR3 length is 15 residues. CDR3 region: CASSISGASYNEQFF. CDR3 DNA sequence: TGTGCCAGCAGCATTTCGGGGGCGTCCTACAATGAGCAGTTCTTC. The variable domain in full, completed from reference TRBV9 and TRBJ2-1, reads DSGVTQTPKHLITATGQRVTLRCSPRSGDLSVYWYQQSLDQGLQFLIQYYNGEERAKGNILERFSAQQFPDLHSELNLSSLELGDSALYFCASSISGASYNEQFFGPGTRLTVL.

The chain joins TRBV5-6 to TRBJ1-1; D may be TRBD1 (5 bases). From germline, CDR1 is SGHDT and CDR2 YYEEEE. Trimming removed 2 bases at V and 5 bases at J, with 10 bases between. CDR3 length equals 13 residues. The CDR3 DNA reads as TGTGCCAGCAGCTTCGGGACGGGAACTGAAGCTTTCTTT. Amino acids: CASSFGTGTEAFF.